This TCR beta chain originates from a study of T cells after yellow fever vaccination. MiXCR, run by TCRdb on the 5' RACE reads, gives a single entry per CDR3 protein. The data hold about 240,000 distinct CDR3 sequences, with around 7% observed a single time. The V gene's germline CDR1 is DFQATT and CDR2 SNEGSKA (reference sequence). Trimming left V 3 bases short and J 9 bases short, with 18 bases between. CDR3 size: 14 residues. The sample holds many counts of this clonotype. The chain employs TRBV20-1 and TRBJ2-1; TRBD1 might be the D (6 bases). This TCR was sampled from a man between 25 and 39 years old who received the YFV17D yellow fever vaccine. The sample here was CD4+ T cells sorted from PBMCs, taken 15 days after the yellow fever booster vaccination. In nucleotides, the CDR3 is TGCAGTGCTAGTGAACCGGGACAAAAACTTGAGCAGTTCTTC. This translates into CSASEPGQKLEQFF.